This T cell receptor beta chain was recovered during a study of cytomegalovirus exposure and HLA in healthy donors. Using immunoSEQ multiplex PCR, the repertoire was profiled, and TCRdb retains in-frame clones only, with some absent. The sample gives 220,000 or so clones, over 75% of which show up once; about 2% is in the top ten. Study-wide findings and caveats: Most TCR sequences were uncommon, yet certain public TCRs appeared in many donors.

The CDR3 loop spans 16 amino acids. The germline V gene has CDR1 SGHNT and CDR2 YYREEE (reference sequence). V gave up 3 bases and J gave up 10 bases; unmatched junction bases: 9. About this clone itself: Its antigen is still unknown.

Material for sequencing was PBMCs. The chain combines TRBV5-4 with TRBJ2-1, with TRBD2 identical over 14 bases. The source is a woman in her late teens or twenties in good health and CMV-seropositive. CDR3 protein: CASSWGTSGREGEQFF. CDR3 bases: TGTGCCAGCAGCTGGGGGACTAGCGGGAGAGAGGGGGAGCAGTTCTTC.